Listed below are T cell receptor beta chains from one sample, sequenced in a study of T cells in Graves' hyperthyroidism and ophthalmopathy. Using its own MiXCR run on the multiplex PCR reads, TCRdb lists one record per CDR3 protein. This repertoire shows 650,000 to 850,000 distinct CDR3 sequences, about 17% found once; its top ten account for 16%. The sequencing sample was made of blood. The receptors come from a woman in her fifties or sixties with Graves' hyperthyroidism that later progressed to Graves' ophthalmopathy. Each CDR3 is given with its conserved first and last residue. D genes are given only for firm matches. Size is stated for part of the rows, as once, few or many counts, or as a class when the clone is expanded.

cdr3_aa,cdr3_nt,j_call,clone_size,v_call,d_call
CASSLEVFGGGDNEQFF,TGCGCCAGCAGCTTGGAAGTATTCGGCGGGGGCGACAATGAGCAGTTCTTC,TRBJ2-1,many,TRBV5-1,NA
CASRGQGYTEAFF,TGTGCCAGTAGGGGACAGGGTTACACTGAAGCTTTCTTT,TRBJ1-1,NA,TRBV19,TRBD1
CAWSARVAGSTDTQYF,TGTGCCTGGAGTGCCCGGGTAGCGGGTAGCACAGATACGCAGTATTTT,TRBJ2-3,many,TRBV30,TRBD2
CASSWGLYSYEQYF,TGTGCCAGCAGTTGGGGCTTATACTCCTACGAGCAGTACTTC,TRBJ2-7,few,TRBV27,NA
CSARESRDWTYNEQFF,TGCAGTGCTAGAGAGTCCCGGGACTGGACCTACAATGAGCAGTTCTTC,TRBJ2-1,NA,TRBV20-1,NA
CASSVEGAGYNEQFF,TGTGCCAGCAGCGTGGAAGGGGCAGGCTACAATGAGCAGTTCTTC,TRBJ2-1,few,TRBV9,NA
CASSQALFSNQPQHF,TGCGCCAGCAGCCAAGCCCTGTTCAGCAATCAGCCCCAGCATTTT,TRBJ1-5,few,TRBV4-1,NA
CSARSGLATYEQYF,TGCAGTGCTAGGTCCGGATTGGCGACCTACGAGCAGTACTTC,TRBJ2-7,few,TRBV20-1,NA
CASSESLQRGGSTGTQYF,TGCGCCAGCAGTGAGTCGCTCCAGCGGGGGGGATCTACCGGGACCCAGTACTTC,TRBJ2-5,NA,TRBV10-1,TRBD2
CASSSSGQNSNQPQHF,TGTGCCAGCAGCTCTTCGGGACAGAATAGCAATCAGCCCCAGCATTTT,TRBJ1-5,many,TRBV3-1,TRBD1
CASSLKQGTNEKLFF,TGTGCCAGCAGCCTAAAACAGGGTACTAATGAAAAACTGTTTTTT,TRBJ1-4,NA,TRBV14,NA
CASSHRTGGDGYTF,TGTGCCAGCAGTCACAGGACAGGGGGCGATGGCTACACCTTC,TRBJ1-2,NA,TRBV27,TRBD1
CASGLVSNQPQHF,TGTGCTAGTGGTTTGGTATCCAATCAGCCCCAGCATTTT,TRBJ1-5,many,TRBV12-5,NA
CASSQRRGAGGNTIYF,TGTGCCAGCAGCCAACGACGGGGGGCCGGTGGAAACACCATATATTTT,TRBJ1-3,few,TRBV14,NA
CASISGTGGNEQYF,TGTGCCAGCATCTCCGGAACAGGGGGGAACGAGCAGTACTTC,TRBJ2-7,many,TRBV12-3/TRBV12-4,TRBD1
CASSEGAGSNQPQHF,TGTGCCAGCAGCGAGGGGGCGGGAAGCAATCAGCCCCAGCATTTT,TRBJ1-5,many,TRBV6-1,TRBD1
CASSTSGAASTDTQYF,TGTGCCAGTAGTACTAGCGGGGCCGCGAGCACAGATACGCAGTATTTT,TRBJ2-3,NA,TRBV19,TRBD2
CASSYAPPRSTYNEQFF,TGTGCCAGCAGTTACGCCCCGCCCAGGAGTACCTACAATGAGCAGTTCTTC,TRBJ2-1,NA,TRBV6-2/TRBV6-3,NA
CASSIDRAGGAPLHF,TGTGCCAGCAGCATAGACAGGGCCGGCGGGGCACCCCTCCACTTT,TRBJ1-6,few,TRBV3-1,TRBD1
CASSSRTANTEAFF,TGCGCCAGCAGCTCCAGGACAGCGAACACTGAAGCTTTCTTT,TRBJ1-1,many,TRBV5-1,NA
CASSETTSIFTDTQYF,TGTGCCAGCAGTGAGACGACTAGCATATTTACAGATACGCAGTATTTT,TRBJ2-3,many,TRBV2,TRBD2
CASSFGSGTDTQYF,TGTGCCAGCAGTTTTGGCTCCGGCACAGATACGCAGTATTTT,TRBJ2-3,NA,TRBV12-3/TRBV12-4,NA
CASSFTGVAETQYF,TGTGCCAGCAGCTTCACAGGGGTGGCCGAGACCCAGTACTTC,TRBJ2-5,NA,TRBV5-6,TRBD1
CSVAVSHSGANVLTF,TGCAGCGTTGCCGTCAGCCACTCTGGGGCCAACGTCCTGACTTTC,TRBJ2-6,NA,TRBV29-1,NA
CASRSGTGDGYTF,TGTGCCAGCAGATCCGGGACAGGGGATGGCTACACCTTC,TRBJ1-2,many,TRBV12-3/TRBV12-4,TRBD1
CASSLLTFGGGEETQYF,TGTGCCAGCAGTTTATTAACGTTCGGCGGGGGGGAAGAGACCCAGTACTTC,TRBJ2-5,NA,TRBV12-3/TRBV12-4,TRBD2
CASSTSGGRYGYTF,TGTGCCAGCAGCACGTCGGGGGGTCGGTATGGCTACACCTTC,TRBJ1-2,many,TRBV13,NA
CASIYTENTGELFF,TGTGCCAGCATCTACACTGAGAACACCGGGGAGCTGTTTTTT,TRBJ2-2,few,TRBV12-3/TRBV12-4,NA
CASSLGVGQGYEQYF,TGTGCCAGCAGCTTAGGCGTCGGACAGGGCTACGAGCAGTACTTC,TRBJ2-7,once,TRBV7-2,TRBD1
CASSPQGFGIQYF,TGTGCCAGCAGCCCTCAGGGGTTCGGCATTCAGTACTTC,TRBJ2-4,NA,TRBV12-3/TRBV12-4,NA
CASRFSGQAYEQYF,TGTGCCAGCAGGTTTTCGGGACAGGCCTACGAGCAGTACTTC,TRBJ2-7,NA,TRBV7-3,TRBD1
CATSIPGQGVGANEKLFF,TGTGCCACCAGCATACCGGGACAGGGGGTTGGGGCTAATGAAAAACTGTTTTTT,TRBJ1-4,NA,TRBV15,TRBD1
CASSSNQGLLGNSPLHF,TGTGCCAGCAGTTCGAACCAGGGTCTTCTTGGTAATTCACCCCTCCACTTT,TRBJ1-6,NA,TRBV27,NA
CASTLEDRNTGELFF,TGTGCCAGTACTCTGGAAGACAGGAACACCGGGGAGCTGTTTTTT,TRBJ2-2,NA,TRBV19,NA
CASSLGAVLSQYF,TGTGCCAGCAGTTTAGGGGCAGTGTTGTCCCAGTACTTC,TRBJ2-5,few,TRBV12-3/TRBV12-4,NA
CASSQAGQGYNEQFF,TGCGCCAGCAGCCAAGCTGGCCAGGGCTACAATGAGCAGTTCTTC,TRBJ2-1,few,TRBV4-1,NA
CSATTRSASSYNEQFF,TGCAGTGCGACTACCCGTAGCGCCAGCTCCTACAATGAGCAGTTCTTC,TRBJ2-1,NA,TRBV20-1,NA
CSASIGTYEQYF,TGCAGTGCTAGTATAGGGACCTACGAGCAGTACTTC,TRBJ2-7,many,TRBV20-1,NA
CASSGSGAYEQYF,TGTGCCAGCAGTGGGAGCGGGGCCTACGAGCAGTACTTC,TRBJ2-7,many,TRBV2,TRBD2
CASSLVGNQPQHF,TGTGCCAGCAGTTTGGTCGGCAATCAGCCCCAGCATTTT,TRBJ1-5,many,TRBV27,NA
CASSARTPGANVLTF,TGTGCCAGCAGCGCCCGTACCCCTGGGGCCAACGTCCTGACTTTC,TRBJ2-6,NA,TRBV9,NA
CASDRDALSNEQFF,TGCGCCAGCGACCGGGACGCTTTATCCAATGAGCAGTTCTTC,TRBJ2-1,many,TRBV5-1,NA
CASSFSPLTTYNSPLHF,TGTGCCAGCAGTTTCTCCCCGTTGACTACCTATAATTCACCCCTCCACTTT,TRBJ1-6,few,TRBV12-3/TRBV12-4,NA
CASSSGRGRRTEAFF,TGCGCCAGCAGCTCAGGGAGGGGGCGGAGGACTGAAGCTTTCTTT,TRBJ1-1,many,TRBV5-1,TRBD1
CASSEDRADEQFF,TGTGCCAGCAGCGAGGACAGGGCCGATGAGCAGTTCTTC,TRBJ2-1,NA,TRBV7-6,TRBD1
CATSRDRSSRNEKLFF,TGTGCCACCAGCAGAGATCGGTCCAGTCGTAATGAAAAACTGTTTTTT,TRBJ1-4,few,TRBV15,NA
CASSQDIRHSVGGDTEAFF,TGTGCCAGCAGCCAAGATATTAGACATTCTGTTGGTGGGGACACTGAAGCTTTCTTT,TRBJ1-1,NA,TRBV3-1,NA
CASRISYNSPLHF,TGTGCCAGCAGAATCTCCTATAATTCACCCCTCCACTTT,TRBJ1-6,NA,TRBV14,NA
CATSRDVGDQPQHF,TGTGCCACCAGCAGAGATGTCGGGGATCAGCCCCAGCATTTT,TRBJ1-5,NA,TRBV15,NA
CASSLTSGGAGFDEQFF,TGTGCCAGCAGTCTAACTAGCGGGGGGGCGGGTTTCGATGAGCAGTTCTTC,TRBJ2-1,NA,TRBV6-1,TRBD2
CASSLVLGLAYNEQFF,TGTGCCAGCAGTTTAGTCCTTGGGCTAGCCTACAATGAGCAGTTCTTC,TRBJ2-1,many,TRBV12-3/TRBV12-4,NA
CASSPTWTAATNEKLFF,TGTGCCAGCAGCCCAACATGGACGGCTGCAACTAATGAAAAACTGTTTTTT,TRBJ1-4,few,TRBV7-9,NA
CASSLSRVPTPDTQYF,TGTGCCAGCAGTCTGAGCCGGGTTCCTACTCCAGATACGCAGTATTTT,TRBJ2-3,few,TRBV2,NA
CASSLEGPGGEQYF,TGTGCCAGCAGTTTAGAAGGTCCAGGGGGCGAGCAGTACTTC,TRBJ2-7,many,TRBV12-3/TRBV12-4,TRBD1
CASSLQGAGTYEQYF,TGTGCCAGTAGTTTACAGGGGGCCGGAACCTACGAGCAGTACTTC,TRBJ2-7,few,TRBV19,TRBD1
CASSVGAGTTNTGELFF,TGTGCCAGCAGCGTAGGGGCCGGGACTACGAACACCGGGGAGCTGTTTTTT,TRBJ2-2,NA,TRBV7-9,TRBD2
CASSQVYEQYF,TGTGCCAGCAGCCAGGTGTACGAGCAGTACTTC,TRBJ2-7,many,TRBV3-1,NA
CASGPPEAIQYF,TGTGCCAGTGGACCCCCCGAGGCCATTCAGTACTTC,TRBJ2-4,NA,TRBV19,NA
CASSFSGQGSYGYTF,TGTGCCAGCAGCTTTTCGGGACAGGGATCCTATGGCTACACCTTC,TRBJ1-2,few,TRBV5-4,TRBD1
CSARKGARTDTQYF,TGCAGTGCTAGAAAGGGGGCTCGCACAGATACGCAGTATTTT,TRBJ2-3,few,TRBV20-1,TRBD1